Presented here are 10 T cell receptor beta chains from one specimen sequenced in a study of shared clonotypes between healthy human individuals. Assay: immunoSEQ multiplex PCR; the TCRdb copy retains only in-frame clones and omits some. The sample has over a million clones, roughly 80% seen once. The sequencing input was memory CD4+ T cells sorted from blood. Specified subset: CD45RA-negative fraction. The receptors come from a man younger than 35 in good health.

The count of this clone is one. The chain's CDR3 is CSARPATEAFF. CDR3 nucleotide sequence: TGCAGTGCTAGACCGGCCACTGAAGCTTTCTTT. J is TRBJ1-1 and V is TRBV20-1; no firm D call. Germline V lookup: CDR1 DFQATT, CDR2 SNEGSKA (reference sequence). V shed 2 bases and J shed 4 bases, with 5 bases lying between them. CDR3 length: 11 amino acids.

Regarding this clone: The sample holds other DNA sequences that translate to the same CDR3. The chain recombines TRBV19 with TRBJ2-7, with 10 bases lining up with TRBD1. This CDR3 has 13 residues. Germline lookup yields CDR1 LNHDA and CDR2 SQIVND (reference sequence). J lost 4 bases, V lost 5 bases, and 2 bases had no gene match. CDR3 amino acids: CASSLGQGYEQYF. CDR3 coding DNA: TGTGCCAGTAGTTTGGGACAGGGGTACGAGCAGTACTTC.

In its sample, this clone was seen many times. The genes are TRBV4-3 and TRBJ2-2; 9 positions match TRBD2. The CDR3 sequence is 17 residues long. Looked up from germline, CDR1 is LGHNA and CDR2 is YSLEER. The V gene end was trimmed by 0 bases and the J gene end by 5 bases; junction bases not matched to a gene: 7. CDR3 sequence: CASSQESLAGRTGELFF. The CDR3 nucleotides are TGCGCCAGCAGCCAAGAGAGTCTAGCGGGAAGGACCGGGGAGCTGTTTTTT.

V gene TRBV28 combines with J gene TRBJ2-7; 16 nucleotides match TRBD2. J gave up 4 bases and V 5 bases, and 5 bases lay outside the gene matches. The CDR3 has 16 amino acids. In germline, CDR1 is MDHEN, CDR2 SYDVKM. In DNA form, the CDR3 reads TGTGCCAGCAGTGCGGGACTAGCGGGGGGGCTATACGAGCAGTACTTC. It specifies CASSAGLAGGLYEQYF.

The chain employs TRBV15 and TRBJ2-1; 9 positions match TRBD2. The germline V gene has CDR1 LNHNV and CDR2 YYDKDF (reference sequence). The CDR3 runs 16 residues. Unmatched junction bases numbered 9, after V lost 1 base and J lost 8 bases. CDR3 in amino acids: CATSRGRGGRIDEQFF. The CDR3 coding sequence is TGTGCCACCAGCAGAGGGCGGGGGGGACGCATCGATGAGCAGTTCTTC.

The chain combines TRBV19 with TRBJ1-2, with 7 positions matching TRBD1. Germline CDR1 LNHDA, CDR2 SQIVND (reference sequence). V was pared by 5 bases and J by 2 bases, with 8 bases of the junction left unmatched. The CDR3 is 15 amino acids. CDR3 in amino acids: CASSPTSGQNYGYTF. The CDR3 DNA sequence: TGTGCCAGTAGTCCGACCTCGGGACAGAACTATGGCTACACCTTC.

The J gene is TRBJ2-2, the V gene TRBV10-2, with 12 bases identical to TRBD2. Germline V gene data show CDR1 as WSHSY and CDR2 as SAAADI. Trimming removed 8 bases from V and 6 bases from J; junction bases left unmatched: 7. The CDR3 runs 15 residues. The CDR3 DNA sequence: TGCGCCAGCGGAGGACTAGCGGGAAGGGCCGGGGAGCTGTTTTTT. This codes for CASGGLAGRAGELFF.

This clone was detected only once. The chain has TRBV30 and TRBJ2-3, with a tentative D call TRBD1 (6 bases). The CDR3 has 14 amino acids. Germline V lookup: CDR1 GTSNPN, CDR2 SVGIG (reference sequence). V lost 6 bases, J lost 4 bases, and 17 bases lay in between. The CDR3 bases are TGTGCCTGCAGACAGGCCGGTGGCGCAGATACGCAGTATTTT. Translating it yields CACRQAGGADTQYF.

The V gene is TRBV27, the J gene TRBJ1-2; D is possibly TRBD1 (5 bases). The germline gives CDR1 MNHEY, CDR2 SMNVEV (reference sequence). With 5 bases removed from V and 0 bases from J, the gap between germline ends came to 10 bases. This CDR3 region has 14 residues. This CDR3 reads CASSPQGPNYGYTF. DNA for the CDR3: TGTGCCAGCAGTCCTCAGGGTCCTAACTATGGCTACACCTTC.

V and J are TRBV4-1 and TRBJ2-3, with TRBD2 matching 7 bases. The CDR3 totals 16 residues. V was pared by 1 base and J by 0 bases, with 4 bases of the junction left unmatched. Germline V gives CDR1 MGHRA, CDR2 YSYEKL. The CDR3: CASSQVAAGSTDTQYF. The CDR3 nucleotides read TGCGCCAGCAGCCAAGTCGCAGCGGGAAGCACAGATACGCAGTATTTT.